This paragraph covers one T cell receptor (beta chain) sequence. The sample comes from a study of blood T cell repertoires in COVID-19. Study summary: The United States, Italy and Spain provided the acute and convalescent COVID-19 samples. PBMCs, B-cell-depleted T cells, or T cells were the source of the cDNA or gDNA that made up the material.

CDR1 is LNHDA, CDR2 SQIVND, per germline (reference sequence). The V gene end was trimmed by 5 bases and the J gene end by 5 bases; junction bases not matched to a gene: 11. The CDR3 spans 17 residues. Per the study methods: Scientists estimated how many nucleated cells there were by amplifying reference gene primers. Only in-frame clones appear in the TCRdb table, and some are missing; sequencing was by immunoSEQ multiplex PCR. That table supplies the V and J calls and clone size; D and trimming were determined from the DNA. The data hold roughly 290,000 clones, with about 90% observed a single time.

The TCR comes from a woman aged 45-60 years who had recovered from COVID-19. The J gene is TRBJ2-7, the V gene TRBV19, with TRBD2 matching 14 bases. The sequencing input was peripheral blood. The CDR3 loop is CASSPPGLAGELNEQYF. CDR3 nucleotide sequence: TGTGCCAGTAGTCCCCCGGGACTAGCGGGGGAATTGAACGAGCAGTACTTC. Full variable domain (rest looked up from reference TRBV19 and TRBJ2-7): DGGITQSPKYLFRKEGQNVTLSCEQNLNHDAMYWYRQDPGQGLRLIYYSQIVNDFQKGDIAEGYSVSREKKESFPLTVTSAQKNPTAFYLCASSPPGLAGELNEQYFGPGTRLTVT.